A single sample is the source of the 5 T cell receptor beta chains below, sequenced in a study of CD8+CD57+ T cells in acquired aplastic anemia. Genomic DNA templated the TCR beta VDJ and CDR3 profiling. TCRdb independently ran MiXCR on the reads; one entry per CDR3 protein. The table has some 140,000 distinct CDR3 sequences, roughly half seen once; the top ten hold 12%. The sequenced patients had an expansion of CD8+CD57+ cells seen by flow cytometry. Sequenced material: sorted CD4+, CD8+, or CD8+CD57+ T cells (not recorded which) from PBMCs. These TCRs come from a human donor with aplastic anemia.

This clonotype appeared a few times. The V and J genes are TRBV15 and TRBJ1-3, with TRBD1 as a possible D gene (5 bases). CDR3 length: 14 residues. Germline CDR1 and CDR2: LNHNV and YYDKDF (reference sequence). The V end was cut by 0 bases, the J end by 6 bases, with 9 bases between. As DNA, the CDR3 is TGTGCCACCAGCAGAGATGGAGGGGTAAACACCATATATTTT. Translation: CATSRDGGVNTIYF.

The CDR3 bases are TGCAGTGCTAGAGCAGACTCGGGTGGCTACACCTTC. Its protein is CSARADSGGYTF. The rearrangement joins TRBV20-1 to TRBJ1-2; unclear D gene. The CDR3 spans 12 residues. The germline V gene has CDR1 DFQATT and CDR2 SNEGSKA (reference sequence). V lost 1 base and J lost 7, with 10 bases in between.

The CDR3 DNA is TGTGCCAGCAGCCGACAGAATTCACCCCTCCACTTT. Translation: CASSRQNSPLHF. The chain recombines TRBV7-2 with TRBJ1-6, with a possible D match to TRBD1 (5 bases). V dropped 5 bases and J dropped 7 bases, with 6 bases sitting between them. The CDR3 is 12 residues long. Germline CDR1 is SGHTA and CDR2 is FQGNSA.

This clonotype was seen only a few times. The V call is TRBV20-1, the J call TRBJ2-2; perhaps TRBD1 as D (6 bases). There are 15 residues in the CDR3. Germline assignment: CDR1 DFQATT and CDR2 SNEGSKA (reference sequence). The V and J ends lost 5 bases and 3 bases respectively, with 16 bases between them. The CDR3 spells CSARPPDSDTGELFF. CDR3 sequence (DNA): TGCAGTGCTCGCCCCCCGGACAGTGACACCGGGGAGCTGTTTTTT.

This clonotype was found many times. This rearrangement joins TRBV7-9 to TRBJ1-1; a possible D gene is TRBD1 (6 bases). The CDR3 totals 14 residues. The V end was cut by 6 bases, the J end by 2 bases, with 13 bases between. Germline V gene data show CDR1 as SEHNR and CDR2 as FQNEAQ (reference sequence). The CDR3 nucleotides read TGTGCCAGCAGGACAACAGGGCGAAACACTGAAGCTTTCTTT. It codes for CASRTTGRNTEAFF.